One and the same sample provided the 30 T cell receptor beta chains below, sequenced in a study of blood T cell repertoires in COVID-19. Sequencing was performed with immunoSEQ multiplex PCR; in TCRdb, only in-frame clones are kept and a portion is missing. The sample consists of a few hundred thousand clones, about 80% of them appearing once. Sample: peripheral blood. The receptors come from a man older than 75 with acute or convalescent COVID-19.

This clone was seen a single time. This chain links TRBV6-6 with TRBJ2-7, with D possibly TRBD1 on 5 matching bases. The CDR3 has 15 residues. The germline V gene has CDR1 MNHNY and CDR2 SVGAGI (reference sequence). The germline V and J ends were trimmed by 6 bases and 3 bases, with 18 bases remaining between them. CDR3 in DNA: TGTGCCAGCAGAAAGTGGCAGGGTGTTGACTACGAGCAGTACTTC. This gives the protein CASRKWQGVDYEQYF.

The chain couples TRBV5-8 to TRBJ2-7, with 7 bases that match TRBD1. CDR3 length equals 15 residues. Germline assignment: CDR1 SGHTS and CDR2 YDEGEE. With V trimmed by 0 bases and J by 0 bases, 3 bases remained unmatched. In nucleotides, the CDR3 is TGTGCCAGCAGCTTGGGACAGGGCGACTCCTACGAGCAGTACTTC. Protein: CASSLGQGDSYEQYF.

The CDR3 spells CASSLADRDGSREAFF. CDR3 in DNA: TGCGCCAGCAGCCTGGCGGACAGGGACGGTAGTAGGGAAGCTTTCTTT. The rearrangement uses TRBV5-1 and TRBJ1-1, with 8 bases aligning to TRBD1. This CDR3 is built from 16 residues. CDR1 and CDR2 from the germline V gene are SGHRS and YFSETQ. J lost 8 bases, V lost 4 bases, and 16 bases had no gene match.

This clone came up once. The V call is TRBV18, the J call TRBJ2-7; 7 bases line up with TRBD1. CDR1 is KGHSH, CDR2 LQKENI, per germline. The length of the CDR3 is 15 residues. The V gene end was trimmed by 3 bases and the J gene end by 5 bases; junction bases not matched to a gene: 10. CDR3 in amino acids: CASSPYMTGINEQYF. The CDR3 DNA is TGTGCCAGCTCACCCTACATGACAGGGATAAACGAGCAGTACTTC.

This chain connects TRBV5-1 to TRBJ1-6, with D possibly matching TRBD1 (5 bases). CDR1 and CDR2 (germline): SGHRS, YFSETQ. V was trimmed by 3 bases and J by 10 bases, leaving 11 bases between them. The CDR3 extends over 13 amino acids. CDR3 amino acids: CASSWVGGSPLHF. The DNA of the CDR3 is TGCGCCAGCAGCTGGGTCGGGGGATCACCCCTCCACTTT.

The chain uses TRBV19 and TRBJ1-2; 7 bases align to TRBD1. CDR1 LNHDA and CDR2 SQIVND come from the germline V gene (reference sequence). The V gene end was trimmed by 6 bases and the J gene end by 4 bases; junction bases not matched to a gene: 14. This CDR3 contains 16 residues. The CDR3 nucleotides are TGTGCCAGTAGGACGACAGGGTCCCTTTCGAGCTATGGCTACACCTTC. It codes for CASRTTGSLSSYGYTF.

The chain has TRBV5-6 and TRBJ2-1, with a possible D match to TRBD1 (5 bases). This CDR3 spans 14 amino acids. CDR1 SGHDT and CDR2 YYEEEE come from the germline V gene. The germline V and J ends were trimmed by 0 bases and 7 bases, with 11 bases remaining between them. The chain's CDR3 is CASSLEQVLNEQFF. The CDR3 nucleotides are TGTGCCAGCAGCTTGGAACAGGTACTAAATGAGCAGTTCTTC.

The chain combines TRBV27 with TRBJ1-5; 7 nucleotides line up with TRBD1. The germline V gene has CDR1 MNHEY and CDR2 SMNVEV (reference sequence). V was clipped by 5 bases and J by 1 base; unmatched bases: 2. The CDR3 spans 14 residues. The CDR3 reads CASSLTGSNQPQHF. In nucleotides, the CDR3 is TGTGCCAGCAGTCTGACAGGGAGCAATCAGCCCCAGCATTTT.

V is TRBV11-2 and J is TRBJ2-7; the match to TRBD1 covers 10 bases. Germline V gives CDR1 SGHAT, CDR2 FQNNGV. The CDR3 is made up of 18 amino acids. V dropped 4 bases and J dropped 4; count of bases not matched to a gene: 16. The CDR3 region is CASSSLASGQGVWYEQYF. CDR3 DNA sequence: TGTGCCAGCAGCTCTCTCGCAAGCGGACAGGGGGTTTGGTACGAGCAGTACTTC.

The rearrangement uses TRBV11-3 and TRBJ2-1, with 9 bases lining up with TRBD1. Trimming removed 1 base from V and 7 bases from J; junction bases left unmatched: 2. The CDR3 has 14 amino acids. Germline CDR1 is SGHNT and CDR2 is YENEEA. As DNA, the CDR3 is TGTGCCAGCAGCTTAGGGGGGACAGGGAATGAGCAGTTCTTC. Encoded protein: CASSLGGTGNEQFF.

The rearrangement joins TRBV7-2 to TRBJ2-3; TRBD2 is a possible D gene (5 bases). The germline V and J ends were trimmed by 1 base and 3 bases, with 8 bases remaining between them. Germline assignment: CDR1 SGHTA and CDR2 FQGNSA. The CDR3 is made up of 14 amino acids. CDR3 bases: TGTGCCAGCAGCTTAGATCTAGCAACAGATACGCAGTATTTT. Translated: CASSLDLATDTQYF.

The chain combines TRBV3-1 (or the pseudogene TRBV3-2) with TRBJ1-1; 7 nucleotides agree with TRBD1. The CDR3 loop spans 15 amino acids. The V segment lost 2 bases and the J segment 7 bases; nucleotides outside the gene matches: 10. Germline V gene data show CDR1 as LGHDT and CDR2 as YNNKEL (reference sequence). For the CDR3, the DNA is TGTGCCAGCAGCCAATCTTCACAGGGGCTCGGTGAAGCTTTCTTT. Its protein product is CASSQSSQGLGEAFF.

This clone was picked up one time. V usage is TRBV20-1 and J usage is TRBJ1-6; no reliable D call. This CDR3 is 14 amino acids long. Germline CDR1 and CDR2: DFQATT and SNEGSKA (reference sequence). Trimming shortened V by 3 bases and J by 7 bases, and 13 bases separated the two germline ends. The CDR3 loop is CSASPLSGNSPLHF. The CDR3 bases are TGCAGTGCTAGTCCCCTTTCGGGGAATTCACCCCTCCACTTT.

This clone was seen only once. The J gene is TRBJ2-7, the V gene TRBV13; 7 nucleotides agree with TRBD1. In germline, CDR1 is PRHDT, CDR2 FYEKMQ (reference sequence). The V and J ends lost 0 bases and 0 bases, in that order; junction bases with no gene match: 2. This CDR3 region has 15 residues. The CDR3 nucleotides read TGTGCCAGCAGCTTAGGGACAGGGAGCTCCTACGAGCAGTACTTC. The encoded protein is CASSLGTGSSYEQYF.

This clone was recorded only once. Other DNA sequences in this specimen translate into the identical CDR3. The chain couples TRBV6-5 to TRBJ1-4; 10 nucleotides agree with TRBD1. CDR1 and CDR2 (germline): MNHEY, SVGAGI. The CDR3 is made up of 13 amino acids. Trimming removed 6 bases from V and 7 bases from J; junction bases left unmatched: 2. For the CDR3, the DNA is TGTGCCAGCAGCCGGGACAGGGGTGAAAAACTGTTTTTT. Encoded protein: CASSRDRGEKLFF.

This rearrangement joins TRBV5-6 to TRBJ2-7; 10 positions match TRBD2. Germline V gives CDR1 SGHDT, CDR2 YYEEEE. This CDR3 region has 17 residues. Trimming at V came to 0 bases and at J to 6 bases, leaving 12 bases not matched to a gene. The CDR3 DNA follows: TGTGCCAGCAGCTTGGCCGTTTCTAGCGGGAGAGGGCGCGAGCAGTACTTC. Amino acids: CASSLAVSSGRGREQYF. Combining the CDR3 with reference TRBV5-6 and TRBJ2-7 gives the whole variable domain DAGVTQSPTHLIKTRGQQVTLRCSPKSGHDTVSWYQQALGQGPQFIFQYYEEEERQRGNFPDRFSGHQFPNYSSELNVNALLLGDSALYLCASSLAVSSGRGREQYFGPGTRLTVT.

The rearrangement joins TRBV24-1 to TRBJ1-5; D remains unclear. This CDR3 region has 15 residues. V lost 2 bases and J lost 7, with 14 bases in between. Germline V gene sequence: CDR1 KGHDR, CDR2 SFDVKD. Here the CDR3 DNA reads TGTGCCACCAGTGATTCCCTGTGGAGTGGCCAGCCCCAGCATTTT. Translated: CATSDSLWSGQPQHF.

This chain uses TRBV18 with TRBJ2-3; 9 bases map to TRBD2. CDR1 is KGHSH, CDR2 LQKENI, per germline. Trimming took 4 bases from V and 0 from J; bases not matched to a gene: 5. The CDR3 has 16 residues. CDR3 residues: CASSRSSGRSTDTQYF. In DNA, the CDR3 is TGTGCCAGCTCACGGTCGAGCGGGAGGAGCACAGATACGCAGTATTTT.

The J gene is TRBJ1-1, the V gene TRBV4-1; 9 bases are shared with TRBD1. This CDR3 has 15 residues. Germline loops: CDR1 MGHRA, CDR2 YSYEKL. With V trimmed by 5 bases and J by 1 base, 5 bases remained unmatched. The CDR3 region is CASSRGQGPNTEAFF. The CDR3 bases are TGCGCCAGCAGCAGGGGACAGGGCCCGAACACTGAAGCTTTCTTT.

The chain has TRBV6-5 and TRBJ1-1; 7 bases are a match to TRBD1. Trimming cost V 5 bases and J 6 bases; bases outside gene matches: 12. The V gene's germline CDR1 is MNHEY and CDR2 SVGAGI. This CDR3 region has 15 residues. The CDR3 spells CASSQPRQGLAEAFF. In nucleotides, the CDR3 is TGTGCCAGCAGTCAACCCAGACAGGGATTGGCTGAAGCTTTCTTT.

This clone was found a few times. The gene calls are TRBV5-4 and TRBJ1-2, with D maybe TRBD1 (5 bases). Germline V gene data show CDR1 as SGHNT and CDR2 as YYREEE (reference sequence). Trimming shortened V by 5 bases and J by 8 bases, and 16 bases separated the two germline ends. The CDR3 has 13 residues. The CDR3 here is CASRRGPSWGYTF. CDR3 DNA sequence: TGTGCCAGCAGAAGGGGCCCCTCATGGGGCTACACCTTC.

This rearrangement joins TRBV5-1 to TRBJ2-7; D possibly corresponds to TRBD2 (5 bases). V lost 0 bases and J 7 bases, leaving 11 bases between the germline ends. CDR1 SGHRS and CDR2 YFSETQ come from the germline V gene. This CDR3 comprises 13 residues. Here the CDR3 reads CASSLGDPGEQYF. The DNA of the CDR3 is TGCGCCAGCAGCTTGGGAGACCCGGGAGAGCAGTACTTC.

In DNA, the CDR3 is TGTGCCAGCAGCCCTCAGGCGGGAGGGCCCGACGAGCAGTACTTC. It codes for CASSPQAGGPDEQYF. The J gene is TRBJ2-7, the V gene TRBV7-2, with 9 bases matching TRBD2. Germline assignment: CDR1 SGHTA and CDR2 FQGNSA. There are 15 residues in the CDR3. The V segment lost 5 bases and the J segment 5 bases; nucleotides outside the gene matches: 10. Looking up the rest from reference TRBV7-2 and TRBJ2-7 gives the full variable domain: GAGVSQSPSNKVTEKGKDVELRCDPISGHTALYWYRQSLGQGLEFLIYFQGNSAPDKSGLPSDRFSAERTGGSVSTLTIQRTQQEDSAVYLCASSPQAGGPDEQYFGPGTRLTVT.

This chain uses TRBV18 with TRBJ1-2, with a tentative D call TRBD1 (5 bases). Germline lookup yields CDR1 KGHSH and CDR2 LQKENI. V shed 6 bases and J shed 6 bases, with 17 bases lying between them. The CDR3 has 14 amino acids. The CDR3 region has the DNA TGTGCCAGCTCGCCTTCTTGGGGCACAAATGGCTACACCTTC. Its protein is CASSPSWGTNGYTF.

CDR3 DNA: TGTGCCAGTAGTTTGGGACAGGGGCAAGATACGCAGTATTTT. It encodes CASSLGQGQDTQYF. V usage is TRBV19 and J usage is TRBJ2-3; 10 bases are a match to TRBD1. CDR1 and CDR2 (germline): LNHDA, SQIVND (reference sequence). The CDR3 totals 14 residues. The V and J ends lost 5 bases and 5 bases, in that order; junction bases with no gene match: 4. The full variable domain, in which reference TRBV19 and TRBJ2-3 provide the parts outside the CDR3, is DGGITQSPKYLFRKEGQNVTLSCEQNLNHDAMYWYRQDPGQGLRLIYYSQIVNDFQKGDIAEGYSVSREKKESFPLTVTSAQKNPTAFYLCASSLGQGQDTQYFGPGTRLTVL.

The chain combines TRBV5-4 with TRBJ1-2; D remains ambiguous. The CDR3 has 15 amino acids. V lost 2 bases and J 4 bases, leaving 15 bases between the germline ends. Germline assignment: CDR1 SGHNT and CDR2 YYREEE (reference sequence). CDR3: CASSLGEVRGYGYTF. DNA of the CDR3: TGTGCCAGCAGCTTAGGCGAGGTCCGGGGCTATGGCTACACCTTC.

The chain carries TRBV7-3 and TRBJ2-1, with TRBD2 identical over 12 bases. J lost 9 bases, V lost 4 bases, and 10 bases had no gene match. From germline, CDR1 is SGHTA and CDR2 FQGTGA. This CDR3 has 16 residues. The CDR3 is CASSSFPTSGRIEQFF. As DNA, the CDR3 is TGTGCCAGCAGCTCTTTCCCGACTAGCGGGAGAATTGAGCAGTTCTTC.

In DNA, the CDR3 is TGTGCCAGTAGTATGGACCCCCAGGGAGATACGCAGTATTTT. Translation gives CASSMDPQGDTQYF. V and J are TRBV19 and TRBJ2-3, with D perhaps matching TRBD1 (5 bases). CDR3 length: 14 amino acids. Per the germline V gene, CDR1 is LNHDA and CDR2 is SQIVND (reference sequence). Trimming removed 3 bases at V and 5 bases at J, with 12 bases between.

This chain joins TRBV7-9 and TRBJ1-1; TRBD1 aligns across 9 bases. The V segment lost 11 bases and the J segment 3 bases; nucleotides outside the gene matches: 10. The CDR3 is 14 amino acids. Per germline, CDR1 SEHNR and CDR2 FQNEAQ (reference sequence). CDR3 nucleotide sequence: TGTGCCGGCCTAATACAGGGGGCCGACACTGAAGCTTTCTTT. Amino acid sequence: CAGLIQGADTEAFF.

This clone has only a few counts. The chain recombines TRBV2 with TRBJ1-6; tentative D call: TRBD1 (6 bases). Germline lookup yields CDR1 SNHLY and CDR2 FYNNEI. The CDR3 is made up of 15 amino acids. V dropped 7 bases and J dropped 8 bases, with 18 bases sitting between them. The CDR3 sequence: CASKSRTEGDSPLHF. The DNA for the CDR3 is TGTGCCAGCAAATCCAGGACAGAGGGCGATTCACCCCTCCACTTT.